The 10 T cell receptor beta chains below were found in one sample sequenced in a study of cytomegalovirus exposure and HLA in healthy donors. The data were produced by immunoSEQ multiplex PCR, yet TCRdb's version contains in-frame clones alone and is incomplete. The sample records about 280,000 clones, around 89% being singletons. Sequencing input: PBMCs. The receptors come from a woman aged 18 to 35 in good health and CMV-seronegative.

The J gene is TRBJ1-3, the V gene TRBV5-1; perhaps TRBD1 as D (5 bases). Germline CDR1 reads SGHRS; CDR2 reads YFSETQ. There are 14 residues in the CDR3. Trimming removed 4 bases at V and 4 bases at J, with 12 bases between. CDR3 residues: CASSPQGIGNTIYF. CDR3 coding DNA: TGCGCCAGCAGCCCCCAGGGAATCGGAAACACCATATATTTT.

The DNA of the CDR3 is TGTGCCAGTAGTCCCCCGACAGGGGGCCTTCAGCCCCAGCATTTT. Encoded protein: CASSPPTGGLQPQHF. V and J are TRBV19 and TRBJ1-5, with 10 positions matching TRBD1. This CDR3 has 15 residues. After removal of 5 bases from V and 6 bases from J, the junction contained 7 bases not matched to a gene. Per germline, CDR1 LNHDA and CDR2 SQIVND (reference sequence).

The chain links TRBV29-1 to TRBJ2-2; D perhaps matches TRBD2 (5 bases). The CDR3 totals 15 residues. V lost 3 bases and J 0 bases, leaving 11 bases between the germline ends. The germline gives CDR1 SQVTM, CDR2 ANQGSEA. The CDR3 DNA reads as TGCAGCGTTGAGAGCGGCGATTCGAACACCGGGGAGCTGTTTTTT. The encoded protein is CSVESGDSNTGELFF.

The genes are TRBV14 and TRBJ2-1; tentative D call: TRBD2 (5 bases). Germline V CDR1 and CDR2: SGHDN, FVKESK. The CDR3 runs 16 residues. V lost 1 base to trimming and J lost 9 bases, with 19 bases between them. The CDR3 nucleotides are TGTGCCAGCAGCCAAGGCTTCGGGTTAGAAGAGGGTGAGCAGTTCTTC. This codes for CASSQGFGLEEGEQFF.

The chain is built from TRBV15 and TRBJ1-5; 9 positions agree with TRBD1. Germline values: CDR1 LNHNV, CDR2 YYDKDF (reference sequence). This CDR3 has 15 residues. V lost 3 bases and J lost 3; bases outside the gene matches: 3. CDR3 protein: CATSRTGGDNQPQHF. The CDR3 bases are TGTGCCACCAGCAGGACAGGGGGGGACAATCAGCCCCAGCATTTT.

The V gene is TRBV15, the J gene TRBJ1-2, with 8 bases that match TRBD1. This CDR3 is 17 amino acids long. The germline CDR1 and CDR2 sequences are LNHNV and YYDKDF (reference sequence). Trimming removed 3 bases from V and 4 bases from J; junction bases left unmatched: 13. This CDR3 reads CATSSPGRGHPTYGYTF. DNA of the CDR3: TGTGCCACCAGCAGTCCGGGCAGGGGGCATCCTACCTATGGCTACACCTTC. Combining the CDR3 with reference TRBV15 and TRBJ1-2 gives the whole variable domain DAMVIQNPRYQVTQFGKPVTLSCSQTLNHNVMYWYQQKSSQAPKLLFHYYDKDFNNEADTPDNFQSRRPNTSFCFLDIRSPGLGDTAMYLCATSSPGRGHPTYGYTFGSGTRLTVV.

CDR3 amino acids: CASSFGQLNTEAFF. CDR3 DNA: TGTGCCAGCAGTTTTGGACAGTTGAACACTGAAGCTTTCTTT. V usage is TRBV28 and J usage is TRBJ1-1; TRBD1 might be the D (6 bases). The length of the CDR3 is 14 residues. V dropped 3 bases and J dropped 0 bases, with 8 bases sitting between them. The germline gives CDR1 MDHEN, CDR2 SYDVKM. Supplemented by reference TRBV28 and TRBJ1-1, the full variable domain reads DVKVTQSSRYLVKRTGEKVFLECVQDMDHENMFWYRQDPGLGLRLIYFSYDVKMKEKGDIPEGYSVSREKKERFSLILESASTNQTSMYLCASSFGQLNTEAFFGQGTRLTVV.

J is TRBJ2-7 and V is TRBV15; D perhaps matches TRBD2 (6 bases). Germline values: CDR1 LNHNV, CDR2 YYDKDF (reference sequence). CDR3 length: 12 amino acids. Trimming pared 1 base from V and 7 bases from J, leaving 8 bases between. The CDR3 DNA follows: TGTGCCACCAGCAGAGGCGGGACGGAGCAGTACTTC. Protein product: CATSRGGTEQYF.

The genes are TRBV27 and TRBJ1-2, with 10 nucleotides matching TRBD1. The germline gives CDR1 MNHEY, CDR2 SMNVEV (reference sequence). The CDR3 consists of 14 residues. V was pared by 6 bases and J by 4 bases, with 5 bases of the junction left unmatched. DNA of the CDR3: TGTGCCAGCAGACTGACAGGGGGCTCCTATGGCTACACCTTC. Translating gives CASRLTGGSYGYTF.

V is TRBV25-1 and J is TRBJ2-1, with 11 bases fitting TRBD2. Losses at the gene ends were 6 bases for V and 10 bases for J; bases not matched to a gene: 11. The germline CDR1 and CDR2 sequences are MGHDK and SYGVNS. The CDR3 consists of 15 residues. CDR3 coding DNA: TGTGCCAGCAGCCCACTAGCGGGAGTTGAAGGAGAGCAGTTCTTC. Protein product: CASSPLAGVEGEQFF.